Sequencing of this T cell receptor beta chain was carried out in a study of T cell responses to AZD1222 COVID-19 vaccine. Overall study context: Analysis merged second doses at about 4 or about 12 weeks. Study outcomes and limitations: Donors were chiefly white British, with a greater number of females, and clonal diversity was perhaps underestimated.

The V end was cut by 4 bases, the J end by 0 bases, with 7 bases between. The CDR3 is 14 residues long. CDR1 KGHSY and CDR2 FQNENV come from the germline V gene. TCRdb's table, derived via immunoSEQ multiplex PCR, lists solely in-frame clones and lacks some. This repertoire shows fewer than 120,000 clones, 88% found once; its top ten account for about 1.6%. In the case of this clone: Its specificity is unknown.

This clonotype was obtained from an adult in good health. The chain couples TRBV16 to TRBJ1-5; no firm D call. The sample here was peripheral blood, taken on day 0 of AZD1222 vaccination. This CDR3 is CASSRRNSNQPQHF. DNA for the CDR3: TGTGCCAGCAGCCGGCGGAATAGCAATCAGCCCCAGCATTTT.